The rows below give T cell receptor beta chains drawn from one sample of a study of T cell responses to AZD1222 COVID-19 vaccine. Clones were read by immunoSEQ multiplex PCR, and TCRdb kept only the in-frame ones, dropping some. The sample holds 89,000 or so clones, less than 95% seen once. The sequences come from peripheral blood, collected 28 days after the second AZD1222 dose. The receptor set was obtained from an adult who received the AZD1222 COVID-19 vaccine. The CDR3 runs from the conserved cysteine through the conserved F or W. D genes are given only for firm matches. Part of the rows lack a size; the others show once, few, many or a class for expanded clones.

D: NA
J: TRBJ1-1
length: 11
size: NA
V: TRBV28
DNA: TGTGCCAGCAGTCCTGGATATGAAGCTTTCTTT
CDR3: CASSPGYEAFF

D: NA
J: TRBJ1-2
length: 14
size: once
V: TRBV6-6
DNA: TGTGCCAGCAGGCGGTCGGCCGGTTCCTATGGCTACACCTTC
CDR3: CASRRSAGSYGYTF

D: NA
J: TRBJ1-1
length: 13
size: NA
V: TRBV29-1
DNA: TGCAGCGCTGGGATAGAAACGGACACTGAAGCTTTCTTT
CDR3: CSAGIETDTEAFF

D: TRBD1
J: TRBJ1-5
length: 13
size: few
V: TRBV28
DNA: TGTGCCAGCAGTCTACCCGGACAGGCCACTATACATTTT
CDR3: CASSLPGQATIHF

D: TRBD2
J: TRBJ2-7
length: 15
size: once
V: TRBV5-5
DNA: TGTGCCAGCAGCTTGACTAGCGGGACCTCCTACGAGCAGTACTTC
CDR3: CASSLTSGTSYEQYF

D: NA
J: TRBJ2-3
length: 15
size: NA
V: TRBV15
DNA: TGTGTCACCAGCAGAGCCCCCACAGACACAGATACGCAGTATTTT
CDR3: CVTSRAPTDTDTQYF

D: NA
J: TRBJ1-6
length: 16
size: NA
V: TRBV10-3
DNA: TGTGCCATCGGGTCTCCTGGGAGCTCCTATAATTCACCCCTCCACTTT
CDR3: CAIGSPGSSYNSPLHF

D: NA
J: TRBJ1-1
length: 14
size: NA
V: TRBV4-3
DNA: TGCGCCAGCAGCCAAACGACTGAGAACACTGAAGCTTTCTTT
CDR3: CASSQTTENTEAFF

D: TRBD2
J: TRBJ2-1
length: 17
size: NA
V: TRBV19
DNA: TGTGCCAGTAGTATAAGGCTAGGCGGGAGCTTCAACAATGAGCAGTTCTTC
CDR3: CASSIRLGGSFNNEQFF

D: NA
J: TRBJ2-3
length: 13
size: NA
V: TRBV30
DNA: TGTGCCTGGAGTGTACGCCGAACAGATACGCAGTATTTT
CDR3: CAWSVRRTDTQYF

D: TRBD2
J: TRBJ2-2
length: 16
size: NA
V: TRBV7-3
DNA: TGTGCCAGCAGCCAGACTAGCGGGAGAGGGACCGGGGAGCTGTTTTTT
CDR3: CASSQTSGRGTGELFF

D: NA
J: TRBJ1-6
length: 16
size: NA
V: TRBV9
DNA: TGTGCCAGCAGCGCTAAAGACACATCCAACAATTCACCCCTCCACTTT
CDR3: CASSAKDTSNNSPLHF

D: NA
J: TRBJ2-7
length: 14
size: NA
V: TRBV11-3
DNA: TGTGCCAGCAGCTTAGGAGGGGCTTCCTACGAGCAGTACTTC
CDR3: CASSLGGASYEQYF

D: TRBD2
J: TRBJ2-1
length: 13
size: NA
V: TRBV6-6
DNA: TGTGCCAGCAGTCTAGACCGGGAGGATGAGCAGTTCTTC
CDR3: CASSLDREDEQFF

D: TRBD2
J: TRBJ2-1
length: 17
size: NA
V: TRBV29-1
DNA: TGCAGCGTTCCGAGGACTAGCGGGAGGGCCTTCTACAATGAGCAGTTCTTC
CDR3: CSVPRTSGRAFYNEQFF

D: NA
J: TRBJ2-7
length: 14
size: NA
V: TRBV14
DNA: TGTGCCAGCAGCCAAGATCTAGGGTCCCACGAGCAGTACTTC
CDR3: CASSQDLGSHEQYF

D: NA
J: TRBJ2-3
length: 12
size: once
V: TRBV13
DNA: TGTGCCAGCAGCTTAGAACAGGGTGTTCAGTATTTT
CDR3: CASSLEQGVQYF

D: NA
J: TRBJ1-3
length: 15
size: NA
V: TRBV5-4
DNA: TGTGCCAGCAGCTTGACAGGGTCGACTGGAAACACCATATATTTT
CDR3: CASSLTGSTGNTIYF

D: NA
J: TRBJ1-2
length: 14
size: once
V: TRBV19
DNA: TGTGCCAGTAGTTGGGGCCGCTCTAACTATGGCTACACCTTC
CDR3: CASSWGRSNYGYTF

D: TRBD1
J: TRBJ2-2
length: 15
size: NA
V: TRBV29-1
DNA: TGCAGCGTTGCCCGACAGGGGGTCGACACCGGGGAGCTGTTTTTT
CDR3: CSVARQGVDTGELFF

D: NA
J: TRBJ2-2
length: 14
size: NA
V: TRBV28
DNA: TGTGCCAGCAGTACGACAGGGAACACCGGGGAGCTGTTTTTT
CDR3: CASSTTGNTGELFF

D: NA
J: TRBJ1-2
length: 13
size: NA
V: TRBV18
DNA: TGTGCCAGCTCACCAGGGGAGGGGTCCGGCTACACCTTC
CDR3: CASSPGEGSGYTF

D: TRBD1
J: TRBJ2-2
length: 16
size: NA
V: TRBV24-1
DNA: TGTGCCACCAGTGACGCCTCCGGGACAGCTACCGGGGAGCTGTTTTTT
CDR3: CATSDASGTATGELFF

D: NA
J: TRBJ2-4
length: 14
size: NA
V: TRBV28
DNA: TGTGCCAGCAGTTTGCGGGATGTTCTCGGGATTCAGTACTTC
CDR3: CASSLRDVLGIQYF

D: NA
J: TRBJ2-2
length: 15
size: NA
V: TRBV5-1
DNA: TGCGCCAGCAGCCCGACGGGACAGAACACCGGGGAGCTGTTTTTT
CDR3: CASSPTGQNTGELFF

D: NA
J: TRBJ1-4
length: 13
size: NA
V: TRBV5-1
DNA: TGCGCCAGCAGCCGCGGCTCGGATGAAAAACTGTTTTTT
CDR3: CASSRGSDEKLFF

D: NA
J: TRBJ2-1
length: 13
size: NA
V: TRBV2
DNA: TGTGCCAGCAGTGATCTGGGGTTCCGAGAGCAGTTCTTC
CDR3: CASSDLGFREQFF

D: NA
J: TRBJ1-2
length: 14
size: NA
V: TRBV11-2
DNA: TGTGCCAGCAGCCCGGGACGGATCCTTTATGGCTACACCTTC
CDR3: CASSPGRILYGYTF

D: NA
J: TRBJ2-1
length: 15
size: NA
V: TRBV4-2
DNA: TGTGCCAGCAGCCAAGAAGAGGGATACTACAATGAGCAGTTCTTC
CDR3: CASSQEEGYYNEQFF

D: TRBD1
J: TRBJ1-1
length: 14
size: NA
V: TRBV24-1
DNA: TGTGCCACCAGTGACGAAAGGACAGGGTTTGAAGCTTTCTTT
CDR3: CATSDERTGFEAFF

D: NA
J: TRBJ2-5
length: 14
size: NA
V: TRBV13
DNA: TGTGCCAGCAGCTTAGGGGGGGGTCGAGAGACCCAGTACTTC
CDR3: CASSLGGGRETQYF

D: NA
J: TRBJ2-7
length: 15
size: NA
V: TRBV6-5
DNA: TGTGCCAGCAGTCCCCAGTCGGGATGGATGTACGAGCAGTACTTC
CDR3: CASSPQSGWMYEQYF

D: NA
J: TRBJ1-3
length: 13
size: NA
V: TRBV6-5
DNA: TGTGCCAGCAGCCGATCCGCTCTGAACACCATATATTTT
CDR3: CASSRSALNTIYF

D: NA
J: TRBJ2-1
length: 14
size: NA
V: TRBV7-3
DNA: TGTGCCAGCAGCTTAATTGGGGATTACAATGAGCAGTTCTTC
CDR3: CASSLIGDYNEQFF

D: TRBD1
J: TRBJ2-7
length: 15
size: once
V: TRBV6-2/TRBV6-3
DNA: TGTGCCAGCAGTGGGGGTGGGACAGGGTCCCACGAGCAGTACTTC
CDR3: CASSGGGTGSHEQYF

D: NA
J: TRBJ2-2
length: 13
size: NA
V: TRBV4-2
DNA: TGTGCCAGCAGCCAAGGGGAGACCGGGGAGCTGTTTTTT
CDR3: CASSQGETGELFF

D: NA
J: TRBJ2-5
length: 13
size: NA
V: TRBV28
DNA: TGTGCCAGCACTGAGCCGGTTGGGGAGACCCAGTACTTC
CDR3: CASTEPVGETQYF

D: TRBD1
J: TRBJ2-1
length: 15
size: NA
V: TRBV14
DNA: TGTGCCAGCAGCCGACGGGACAGATCCTACAATGAGCAGTTCTTC
CDR3: CASSRRDRSYNEQFF

D: TRBD2
J: TRBJ2-7
length: 16
size: NA
V: TRBV28
DNA: TGTGCCAGCAGTATTCCGATGACTAGCGTATCCTACGAGCAGTACTTC
CDR3: CASSIPMTSVSYEQYF

D: NA
J: TRBJ1-2
length: 15
size: NA
V: TRBV13
DNA: TGTGCCAGCAGCCCAAGGGCGGCCACTAACTATGGCTACACCTTC
CDR3: CASSPRAATNYGYTF

D: TRBD1
J: TRBJ2-3
length: 15
size: NA
V: TRBV11-2
DNA: TGTGCCAGCAGCCGAGCCGGGACAGGGGGCTATACGCAGTATTTT
CDR3: CASSRAGTGGYTQYF

D: NA
J: TRBJ1-4
length: 16
size: NA
V: TRBV28
DNA: TGTGCCAGCAGTTTTGGGGGAGGAGGGGGATTTGAAAAACTGTTTTTT
CDR3: CASSFGGGGGFEKLFF

D: NA
J: TRBJ2-7
length: 14
size: once
V: TRBV9
DNA: TGTGCCAGCAGCATAAGGGACACCACCTACGAGCAGTACTTC
CDR3: CASSIRDTTYEQYF

D: NA
J: TRBJ2-2
length: 14
size: NA
V: TRBV27
DNA: TGTGCCAGCAGTTTCGACAGCGACACCGGGGAGCTGTTTTTT
CDR3: CASSFDSDTGELFF

D: NA
J: TRBJ2-7
length: 13
size: NA
V: TRBV5-4
DNA: TGTGCCAGCAGCTTGGAAGCAGGGGTCGAGCAGTACTTC
CDR3: CASSLEAGVEQYF

D: NA
J: TRBJ1-4
length: 14
size: NA
V: TRBV4-2
DNA: TGTGCCAGCAGCCAAGAGAAGGGCAATGAAAAACTGTTTTTT
CDR3: CASSQEKGNEKLFF

D: NA
J: TRBJ2-5
length: 14
size: NA
V: TRBV19
DNA: TGTGCCAGTAGTATAGCATCTGGGCAGGGGTCCCCGTACTTC
CDR3: CASSIASGQGSPYF

D: NA
J: TRBJ2-5
length: 13
size: NA
V: TRBV7-9
DNA: TGTGCCAGCAGCTCCGGAGCACAAGAGACCCAGTACTTC
CDR3: CASSSGAQETQYF

D: NA
J: TRBJ1-2
length: 14
size: NA
V: TRBV4-1
DNA: TGCGCCAGCAGCTTTGGACGGACAAACTATGGCTACACCTTC
CDR3: CASSFGRTNYGYTF

D: TRBD1
J: TRBJ1-3
length: 15
size: NA
V: TRBV6-5
DNA: TGTGCCAGCGGGACAGTAGGGAGCTCTGGAAACACCATATATTTT
CDR3: CASGTVGSSGNTIYF